This T cell receptor beta chain emerged from a study of blood T cell repertoires in COVID-19. At the level of the study: The United States, Italy and Spain supplied acute and convalescent COVID-19 samples.

Germline loops: CDR1 KGHDR, CDR2 SFDVKD. V lost 5 bases and J lost 0, with 13 bases in between. The CDR3 spans 16 residues. In the source study's methods: Quantification of nucleated cells was approximated via reference gene primer amplification. Clones were sequenced by immunoSEQ multiplex PCR, and TCRdb holds only the in-frame ones, with some missing. That table furnishes V, J and clone size, whereas the DNA furnished D and trimming. This sample yields more than 300,000 clones, of which over 90% are seen a single time; roughly 3.6% belongs to the top ten. Grouping used clinical history reported by participants in a survey and questionnaire.

This sequence was found in a woman in her thirties who had been exposed to COVID-19. V usage is TRBV24-1 and J usage is TRBJ2-1; tentatively, D is TRBD2 (6 bases). The material sequenced was PBMCs or T cells enriched from blood (not recorded which). The CDR3 DNA reads TGTGCCACCAGTGGCGGGGCGCAGGGCTCCTACAATGAGCAGTTCTTC. Protein product: CATSGGAQGSYNEQFF.